These 22 T cell receptor beta chains were sequenced from one sample in a study of T cell repertoires in aging, cancer and after chemotherapy. TRB rearrangements spanning V, D and J were amplified using mixed TRB-A/B primers. From the multiplex PCR reads, TCRdb called clonotypes with MiXCR, one entry per CDR3 protein. The table records more than 850 distinct CDR3 sequences, 25% of them present only once. The template was genomic DNA from peripheral blood, not RNA. Specimen: blood. These receptors were taken from a human donor with a blood cancer.

This sequence joins TRBV9 and TRBJ2-7; 13 nucleotides align to TRBD2. CDR1 and CDR2 (germline): SGDLS, YYNGEE. CDR3 length equals 18 residues. J gave up 4 bases and V 4 bases, and 14 bases lay outside the gene matches. The CDR3 reads CASSPGLAGDHRGYEQYF. CDR3 nucleotides: TGTGCCAGCAGCCCTGGACTAGCGGGAGATCACAGGGGATACGAGCAGTACTTC.

V gene TRBV28 combines with J gene TRBJ2-5, with TRBD2 identical over 8 bases. CDR1 is MDHEN, CDR2 SYDVKM, per germline. The CDR3 covers 14 residues. The V and J ends lost 6 bases and 9 bases, in that order; junction bases with no gene match: 12. Written as DNA, the CDR3 is TGTGCCAGCAGAAACCCCGGACTAGCAGGAGCCCAGTACTTC. This gives the protein CASRNPGLAGAQYF.

V and J are TRBV7-2 and TRBJ2-2; D is unresolved. Germline CDR1 reads SGHTA; CDR2 reads FQGNSA. The V and J ends lost 3 bases and 6 bases respectively, with 14 bases between them. The CDR3 sequence is 15 residues long. This CDR3 is CASSFLGRTAGELFF. CDR3 bases: TGTGCCAGCAGCTTCCTCGGCCGAACTGCCGGGGAGCTGTTTTTT.

This clonotype is labeled medium-sized. The chain recombines TRBV5-6 with TRBJ1-1, with a possible D match to TRBD1 (6 bases). Trimming stripped 1 base from V and 1 base from J, with 11 bases between. CDR1 and CDR2 (germline): SGHDT, YYEEEE. CDR3 length: 15 amino acids. The CDR3, as DNA: TGTGCCAGCAGCTTGCAGGGGCTTGGGAACACTGAAGCTTTCTTT. This codes for CASSLQGLGNTEAFF. Complete variable domain (other parts from reference TRBV5-6 and TRBJ1-1): DAGVTQSPTHLIKTRGQQVTLRCSPKSGHDTVSWYQQALGQGPQFIFQYYEEEERQRGNFPDRFSGHQFPNYSSELNVNALLLGDSALYLCASSLQGLGNTEAFFGQGTRLTVV.

In this sample, this clonotype turned up a few times. The chain uses TRBV5-1 and TRBJ2-7, with 16 bases aligning to TRBD2. The V gene end was trimmed by 4 bases and the J gene end by 3 bases; junction bases not matched to a gene: 7. The CDR3 sequence is 17 residues long. The germline gives CDR1 SGHRS, CDR2 YFSETQ. CDR3 nucleotide sequence: TGCGCCAGCAGCGGGGGACTAGCGGGAGGGGACTACTACGAGCAGTACTTC. It encodes CASSGGLAGGDYYEQYF.

The CDR3 protein is CASRTYEGGSYGYTF. CDR3 bases: TGTGCCAGCAGGACATATGAAGGGGGCTCCTATGGCTACACCTTC. The chain is built from TRBV28 and TRBJ1-2, with TRBD1 matching over 7 bases. This CDR3 is built from 15 residues. The V gene's germline CDR1 is MDHEN and CDR2 SYDVKM. Trimming took 6 bases from V and 4 from J; bases not matched to a gene: 11.

This clonotype is hyperexpanded in the sample. The chain is built from TRBV5-5 and TRBJ2-1, with 7 bases lining up with TRBD1. The V and J ends lost 4 bases and 6 bases, in that order; junction bases with no gene match: 4. Germline V gene lookup returns CDR1 SGHKS and CDR2 YYEKEE (reference sequence). The CDR3 spans 13 residues. The CDR3 is CASSIAGGNEQFF. The CDR3 DNA follows: TGTGCCAGCAGCATAGCAGGGGGCAATGAGCAGTTCTTC.

By sample share, this clonotype is medium-sized. The V and J genes are TRBV7-9 and TRBJ1-4; D remains unclear. The CDR3 is 11 residues long. V was pared by 2 bases and J by 5 bases, with 0 bases between. The germline V gene encodes CDR1 SEHNR and CDR2 FQNEAQ (reference sequence). CDR3 in amino acids: CASSLNEKLFF. CDR3 coding DNA: TGTGCCAGCAGCTTAAATGAAAAACTGTTTTTT.

Comments on this clonotype: The junction shows a germline mismatch at one end, possibly a read error. This chain joins TRBV7-2 and TRBJ2-3, with TRBD2 matching 7 bases. In germline, CDR1 is SGHTA, CDR2 FQGNSA. This CDR3 spans 15 amino acids. CDR3 in amino acids: CDSSPIAGPTDTQYF. DNA of the CDR3: TGTGACAGCAGCCCAATAGCGGGTCCCACAGATACGCAGTATTTT.

This clonotype was counted a single time. The V and J genes are TRBV30 and TRBJ2-5; D remains ambiguous. The germline V gene encodes CDR1 GTSNPN and CDR2 SVGIG (reference sequence). The germline V and J ends were trimmed by 3 bases and 5 bases, with 13 bases remaining between them. The CDR3 has 13 amino acids. For the CDR3, the DNA is TGTGCCTGGAGCCAATACTGGAAGGAGACCCAGTACTTC. Translated: CAWSQYWKETQYF.

This clonotype qualifies as medium-sized. This rearrangement joins TRBV27 to TRBJ1-5; D is perhaps TRBD1 (6 bases). V lost 5 bases, J lost 0 bases, and 11 bases lay in between. Germline CDR1 and CDR2: MNHEY and SMNVEV (reference sequence). This CDR3 is built from 15 residues. Here the CDR3 reads CASSLGTHSNQPQHF. The CDR3 nucleotides read TGTGCCAGCAGTCTCGGGACACATAGCAATCAGCCCCAGCATTTT.

This clonotype is categorized as medium-sized. The chain combines TRBV5-4 with TRBJ1-5; D remains ambiguous. The CDR3 totals 15 residues. Germline V gene lookup returns CDR1 SGHNT and CDR2 YYREEE (reference sequence). V lost 5 bases to trimming and J lost 4 bases, with 16 bases between them. This chain's CDR3 is CASSLSPGPNQPQHF. The CDR3 DNA reads as TGTGCCAGCAGTCTAAGCCCTGGACCTAATCAGCCCCAGCATTTT.

This clonotype is judged medium-sized. The rearrangement joins TRBV20-1 to TRBJ2-2; D tentatively reads TRBD1 or TRBD2 (5 bases each). From germline, CDR1 is DFQATT and CDR2 SNEGSKA (reference sequence). This CDR3 has 17 amino acids. Trimming removed 3 bases at V and 0 bases at J, with 17 bases between. Here the CDR3 DNA reads TGCAGTGCTAGTGACCTTCGGGACCCTTCGAACACCGGGGAGCTGTTTTTT. Translation: CSASDLRDPSNTGELFF.

By share, this clonotype ranks as medium-sized. The chain carries TRBV6-1 and TRBJ1-4, with a tentative D call TRBD1 (6 bases). V was cut by 8 bases and J by 7 bases, with 20 bases left in between. The CDR3 length is 15 residues. Germline CDR1 is MNHNS and CDR2 is SASEGT. The chain's CDR3 is CASSRRGGGSEKLFF. The CDR3 nucleotides read TGTGCCAGCTCTCGTCGAGGGGGGGGCAGTGAAAAACTGTTTTTT.

The chain is built from TRBV7-2 and TRBJ2-3, with D possibly TRBD2 on 5 matching bases. V was pared by 1 base and J by 0 bases, with 5 bases between. CDR1 and CDR2 (germline): SGHTA, FQGNSA. The CDR3 consists of 14 residues. For the CDR3, the DNA is TGTGCCAGCAGCTTAGGGACTAGCACAGATACGCAGTATTTT. It is translated as CASSLGTSTDTQYF.

This clonotype ranks as medium-sized. The chain couples TRBV12-3 or TRBV12-4 to TRBJ2-7; D is unresolved. The CDR3 sequence is 12 residues long. Trimming stripped 5 bases from V and 5 bases from J, with 10 bases between. The chain's CDR3 is CASSPLGDEQYF. Written as DNA, the CDR3 is TGTGCCAGCAGTCCCCTTGGGGACGAGCAGTACTTC.

Comments on this clonotype: A clone one base away is much larger, so this may be a read error. The chain links TRBV5-6 to TRBJ1-5; 7 nucleotides line up with TRBD1. The germline gives CDR1 SGHDT, CDR2 YYEEEE. This CDR3 is 15 amino acids long. CDR3 in amino acids: CASSLGTGLNQRQHF. CDR3 DNA sequence: TGTGCCAGCAGCTTGGGGACAGGCCTCAATCAGCGCCAGCATTTT.

This clonotype is termed medium-sized. The chain has TRBV7-2 and TRBJ2-2, with D maybe TRBD1 (5 bases). V lost 6 bases and J 4 bases, leaving 15 bases between the germline ends. Germline V gene data show CDR1 as SGHTA and CDR2 as FQGNSA. The CDR3 totals 15 residues. The CDR3 protein is CASSSQGYGTGELFF. The CDR3, as DNA: TGTGCCAGCAGTTCTCAGGGTTATGGCACCGGGGAGCTGTTTTTT.

The chain recombines TRBV20-1 with TRBJ1-5, with TRBD1 matching over 7 bases. Germline V gene data show CDR1 as DFQATT and CDR2 as SNEGSKA (reference sequence). The CDR3 sequence is 16 residues long. The V segment lost 4 bases and the J segment 0 bases; nucleotides outside the gene matches: 9. In nucleotides, the CDR3 is TGCAGTGCTACTGAGGCGACAGGGTTTAGCAATCAGCCCCAGCATTTT. This codes for CSATEATGFSNQPQHF.

As to this clonotype: At one end, the junction sequence differs from germline, possibly due to a read error. The chain employs TRBV7-3 and TRBJ2-3; no clear D. The germline CDR1 and CDR2 sequences are SGHTA and FQGTGA. CDR3 length: 12 residues. The CDR3 nucleotides read TGTGCCAGCAACTTAACCGGAGATACGCAGTATTTT. Its translation: CASNLTGDTQYF.

This clonotype occurred once. This chain uses TRBV9 with TRBJ2-1, with D maybe TRBD2 (5 bases). The germline V gene has CDR1 SGDLS and CDR2 YYNGEE. The CDR3 is made up of 16 amino acids. Trimming removed 2 bases at V and 0 bases at J, with 12 bases between. CDR3 in DNA: TGTGCCAGCAGCGTTGCCGGGGAGAGCTCCTACAATGAGCAGTTCTTC. This encodes CASSVAGESSYNEQFF.

The chain uses TRBV2 and TRBJ1-5; 8 positions match TRBD1. This CDR3 region has 15 residues. Germline V gene sequence: CDR1 SNHLY, CDR2 FYNNEI. J was trimmed by 4 bases and V by 2 bases; bases with no gene match: 4. The CDR3 here is CASSEPGGLNQPQHF. The CDR3 DNA sequence: TGTGCCAGCAGTGAACCAGGGGGCTTGAATCAGCCCCAGCATTTT.